Below are 30 T cell receptor beta chains sequenced from a single sample in a study of shared clonotypes between healthy human individuals. Profiling relied on immunoSEQ multiplex PCR, and the TCRdb table lists in-frame clones only, not all of them. The table shows 450,000 to 500,000 clones, with roughly 80% occurring only once. The sequencing sample was made of PBMCs. The receptors were sampled from a woman in her thirties or forties in good health. Some clones in this sample may be carry-over from other donors' samples.

The chain's CDR3 is CASSQEGGLREETQYF. DNA for the CDR3: TGTGCCAGCAGCCAAGAGGGAGGGCTCAGGGAAGAGACCCAGTACTTC. The chain combines TRBV14 with TRBJ2-5; 7 bases agree with TRBD2. V lost 0 bases, J lost 3 bases, and 7 bases stayed unmatched. The CDR3 is 16 residues long. The germline gives CDR1 SGHDN, CDR2 FVKESK. Variable domain in full (rest from reference TRBV14 and TRBJ2-5): EAGVTQFPSHSVIEKGQTVTLRCDPISGHDNLYWYRRVMGKEIKFLLHFVKESKQDESGMPNNRFLAERTGGTYSTLKVQPAELEDSGVYFCASSQEGGLREETQYFGPGTRLLVL.

As concerns this clone: It differs at one base from a far larger clone, so likely a read error. The sample carries other DNA sequences with the same CDR3. The chain uses TRBV27 and TRBJ1-1; TRBD1 might be the D (5 bases). The CDR3 consists of 14 residues. CDR1 is MNHEY and CDR2 is SMNVEV in the germline V gene (reference sequence). Trimming pared 6 bases from V and 5 bases from J, leaving 16 bases between. This CDR3 reads CASSRGTQNTEAFF. CDR3 nucleotide sequence: TGTGCCAGCAGCCGTGGGACGCAGAATACTGAAGCTTTCTTT.

V is TRBV5-1 and J is TRBJ2-6; D perhaps matches TRBD1 (6 bases). V lost 2 bases and J lost 0, with 9 bases in between. The V gene's germline CDR1 is SGHRS and CDR2 YFSETQ. This CDR3 spans 16 amino acids. CDR3 DNA: TGCGCCAGCAGCTTCACAGGGAGCTCTGGGGCCAACGTCCTGACTTTC. Protein: CASSFTGSSGANVLTF.

The chain couples TRBV6-5 to TRBJ2-7, with 7 bases lining up with TRBD1. This CDR3 contains 14 residues. V was clipped by 6 bases and J by 2 bases; unmatched bases: 7. CDR1 and CDR2 from the germline V gene are MNHEY and SVGAGI. CDR3 in DNA: TGTGCCAGCAGAACGCCCGGGACAGCCTACGAGCAGTACTTC. It specifies CASRTPGTAYEQYF.

The chain recombines TRBV28 with TRBJ1-2; D gene unclear. With 4 bases removed from V and 4 bases from J, the gap between germline ends came to 13 bases. Looked up from germline, CDR1 is MDHEN and CDR2 is SYDVKM. The CDR3 runs 14 residues. The CDR3 loop reads CASSSQDGVYGYTF. CDR3 nucleotides: TGTGCCAGCAGTTCTCAGGACGGGGTCTATGGCTACACCTTC.

The chain combines TRBV11-3 with TRBJ2-1, with TRBD2 identical over 11 bases. The junction had 3 bases not matched to a gene; V was cut back by 1 base and J by 7 bases. There are 15 residues in the CDR3. Germline lookup yields CDR1 SGHNT and CDR2 YENEEA. CDR3 sequence reads: CASSLGLAGGNEQFF. The CDR3 region has the DNA TGTGCCAGCAGCTTAGGGCTAGCGGGAGGTAATGAGCAGTTCTTC.

To note about this clone: The CDR3 does not end in the conserved phenylalanine or tryptophan, so this is likely a read error. The DNA is left out, because the CDR3 cannot be placed on it with certainty; the CDR3 is given as TCRdb lists it. CDR3 sequence: CASSLVGGGYGYTL. The chain links TRBV5-6 to TRBJ1-2. CDR1 SGHDT and CDR2 YYEEEE come from the germline V gene. The CDR3 spans 14 amino acids, including both terminal residues.

The chain combines TRBV9 with TRBJ2-1; 11 bases agree with TRBD2. The CDR3 sequence is 15 residues long. The V and J ends lost 0 bases and 5 bases, in that order; junction bases with no gene match: 1. Germline CDR1 and CDR2: SGDLS and YYNGEE. For the CDR3, the DNA is TGTGCCAGCAGCGTAGAGGGACTAGCGGACAATGAGCAGTTCTTC. It is translated as CASSVEGLADNEQFF. Drawing the rest from reference TRBV9 and TRBJ2-1, the complete variable domain is DSGVTQTPKHLITATGQRVTLRCSPRSGDLSVYWYQQSLDQGLQFLIQYYNGEERAKGNILERFSAQQFPDLHSELNLSSLELGDSALYFCASSVEGLADNEQFFGPGTRLTVL.

The chain couples TRBV7-8 to TRBJ2-7; 10 bases align to TRBD1. J gave up 2 bases and V 5 bases, and 6 bases lay outside the gene matches. This CDR3 spans 15 amino acids. Germline assignment: CDR1 SGHVS and CDR2 FQNEAQ. The DNA of the CDR3 is TGTGCCAGCAGCGTACAGGGACAGGGGACCTACGAGCAGTACTTC. It translates to CASSVQGQGTYEQYF.

Regarding this clone: A far larger clone is one base from this, pointing to a likely read error. V gene TRBV9 combines with J gene TRBJ2-2; D gene unclear. The CDR3 consists of 15 residues. The V end was cut by 4 bases, the J end by 4 bases, with 14 bases between. The germline V gene encodes CDR1 SGDLS and CDR2 YYNGEE. CDR3 coding DNA: TGTGCCAGCAGCCCCTACCTGGGGTGCACCGGGGAGCTGTTTTTT. Translated: CASSPYLGCTGELFF.

Concerning this clone: This likely came from a read error, as a far larger clone is one base away. The rearrangement uses TRBV5-1 and TRBJ2-5; the D call may be TRBD1 or TRBD2 (5 bases each). In germline, CDR1 is SGHRS, CDR2 YFSETQ. The CDR3 is made up of 14 amino acids. The CDR3 DNA sequence: TGCGTCAGCAGCTTGATGGGGGAACAAGAGACCCAGTACTTC. This codes for CVSSLMGEQETQYF.

This clone came up many times. The chain has TRBV2 and TRBJ2-7, with D unresolved. Trimming shortened V by 4 bases and J by 0 bases, and 7 bases separated the two germline ends. The germline V gene has CDR1 SNHLY and CDR2 FYNNEI. CDR3 length: 13 residues. The chain's CDR3 is CASSVGNSYEQYF. In DNA, the CDR3 is TGTGCCAGCAGTGTAGGAAACTCCTACGAGCAGTACTTC.

This chain joins TRBV5-6 and TRBJ1-2; a possible D gene is TRBD1 (5 bases). Trimming shortened V by 1 base and J by 5 bases, and 18 bases separated the two germline ends. The germline V gene has CDR1 SGHDT and CDR2 YYEEEE. The CDR3 consists of 16 residues. The CDR3 sequence: CASSLKGTGPFYGYTF. DNA for the CDR3: TGTGCCAGCAGCTTGAAAGGGACGGGTCCGTTTTATGGCTACACCTTC.

The V gene is TRBV6-6, the J gene TRBJ1-1; D gene unclear. The CDR3 runs to 13 residues. V lost 4 bases and J lost 3, with 9 bases in between. From germline, CDR1 is MNHNY and CDR2 SVGAGI (reference sequence). The CDR3 protein is CASSSSRDTEAFF. CDR3 sequence (DNA): TGTGCCAGCAGTTCGTCAAGGGACACTGAAGCTTTCTTT.

CDR3 sequence (DNA): TGTGCCAGCAGTTTAGGGACAGCGTCCAATGAGCAGTTCTTC. Encoded protein: CASSLGTASNEQFF. The chain couples TRBV27 to TRBJ2-1, with 7 positions matching TRBD1. The V gene's germline CDR1 is MNHEY and CDR2 SMNVEV (reference sequence). V shed 2 bases, J shed 6 bases, and the junction held 4 bases outside the gene matches. The CDR3 consists of 14 residues.

The V gene is TRBV15, the J gene TRBJ2-7, with 8 positions matching TRBD2. Germline assignment: CDR1 LNHNV and CDR2 YYDKDF (reference sequence). V gave up 3 bases and J gave up 5 bases; unmatched junction bases: 3. The CDR3 length is 13 residues. CDR3 nucleotide sequence: TGTGCCACCAGCAGTCGGGGGGGTGACGAGCAGTACTTC. Amino acid sequence: CATSSRGGDEQYF. Together with reference TRBV15 and TRBJ2-7, the CDR3 gives the full variable domain: DAMVIQNPRYQVTQFGKPVTLSCSQTLNHNVMYWYQQKSSQAPKLLFHYYDKDFNNEADTPDNFQSRRPNTSFCFLDIRSPGLGDTAMYLCATSSRGGDEQYFGPGTRLTVT.

V is TRBV28 and J is TRBJ1-5; 9 bases line up with TRBD1. The CDR3 has 15 residues. J was trimmed by 2 bases and V by 4 bases; bases with no gene match: 3. Per germline, CDR1 MDHEN and CDR2 SYDVKM. The CDR3 DNA sequence: TGTGCCAGCAGTTCGCGGACAGGGGGCAATCAGCCCCAGCATTTT. It specifies CASSSRTGGNQPQHF. The full variable domain, with the rest looked up from reference TRBV28 and TRBJ1-5, is DVKVTQSSRYLVKRTGEKVFLECVQDMDHENMFWYRQDPGLGLRLIYFSYDVKMKEKGDIPEGYSVSREKKERFSLILESASTNQTSMYLCASSSRTGGNQPQHFGDGTRLSIL.

This clone was seen just once. A far larger clone differs by one base, so this is likely a read error. Here the CDR3 omits its conserved ending phenylalanine or tryptophan, so a read error is the likely source. The chain joins TRBV30 to TRBJ2-3; perhaps TRBD2 as D (6 bases). This CDR3 region has 16 residues. V dropped 1 base and J dropped 1 base, with 15 bases sitting between them. Germline CDR1 reads GTSNPN; CDR2 reads SVGIG (reference sequence). CDR3 region: CAWSALGGVGTDTQYL. The CDR3 region has the DNA TGTGCCTGGAGTGCATTGGGGGGAGTGGGCACAGATACGCAGTATCTT.

The chain combines TRBV10-2 with TRBJ2-7; D possibly corresponds to TRBD2 (6 bases). V dropped 0 bases and J dropped 6 bases, with 9 bases sitting between them. CDR3 length: 13 residues. CDR1 and CDR2 from the germline V gene are WSHSY and SAAADI. CDR3 region: CASSESWGVEQYF. In nucleotides, the CDR3 is TGCGCCAGCAGTGAGTCGTGGGGGGTCGAGCAGTACTTC.

The CDR3 sequence: CAWSVPLAGRETQYF. The CDR3 coding sequence is TGTGCCTGGAGTGTACCACTAGCGGGAAGAGAGACCCAGTACTTC. V usage is TRBV30 and J usage is TRBJ2-5, with TRBD2 matching over 10 bases. The CDR3 contains 15 residues. After removal of 0 bases from V and 4 bases from J, the junction contained 5 bases not matched to a gene. CDR1 and CDR2 from the germline V gene are GTSNPN and SVGIG (reference sequence).

On this clone: A read error is possible here, since a much larger clone lies one base away. The V gene is TRBV28, the J gene TRBJ1-1; D remains ambiguous. The CDR3 totals 14 residues. V was clipped by 6 bases and J by 1 base, with 12 bases between them. The germline gives CDR1 MDHEN, CDR2 SYDVKM. CDR3 amino acids: CASSFRAANTEAFF. In nucleotides, the CDR3 is TGTGCCAGCAGCTTCAGAGCAGCGAACACTGAAGCTTTCTTT.

The rearrangement uses TRBV20-1 and TRBJ2-3; no clear D gene. The V gene lost 4 bases and the J gene lost 4 bases, with 6 bases spanning the gap. Germline loops: CDR1 DFQATT, CDR2 SNEGSKA (reference sequence). The CDR3 has 11 residues. CDR3 nucleotide sequence: TGCAGTGCTACCAGGTCAGATACGCAGTATTTT. Translation: CSATRSDTQYF.

The count of this clone is one. The J gene is TRBJ2-1, the V gene TRBV7-8, with 16 nucleotides matching TRBD2. Germline-derived CDR1 and CDR2 are SGHVS and FQNEAQ. V gave up 4 bases and J gave up 0 bases; unmatched junction bases: 6. The CDR3 totals 19 residues. CDR3 sequence (DNA): TGTGCCAGCAGCTCGGGACTAGCGGGAGGGCCGGGCTCCTACAATGAGCAGTTCTTC. It encodes CASSSGLAGGPGSYNEQFF.

The chain is built from TRBV30 and TRBJ2-7, with TRBD1 identical over 7 bases. V was pared by 1 base and J by 5 bases, with 17 bases of the junction left unmatched. Germline V gene data show CDR1 as GTSNPN and CDR2 as SVGIG (reference sequence). The CDR3 runs 17 residues. CDR3 DNA sequence: TGTGCCTGGAGTGGCCGGCGACGGGACAGCACAGGGGACGAGCAGTACTTC. Translated: CAWSGRRRDSTGDEQYF.

The chain employs TRBV4-1 and TRBJ2-5; 7 bases agree with TRBD2. Germline V gene lookup returns CDR1 MGHRA and CDR2 YSYEKL. J was trimmed by 0 bases and V by 0 bases; bases with no gene match: 4. CDR3 length: 16 residues. CDR3 in amino acids: CASSQEGLPYQETQYF. The CDR3 DNA is TGCGCCAGCAGCCAAGAGGGACTACCGTACCAAGAGACCCAGTACTTC.

This clone was observed a single time. The V gene is TRBV4-1, the J gene TRBJ2-7, with TRBD1 matching over 10 bases. The CDR3 is 17 residues long. Germline trimming cut 4 bases from V and 5 bases from J; bases unmatched to any gene: 14. CDR1 MGHRA and CDR2 YSYEKL come from the germline V gene. The CDR3 DNA reads TGCGCCAGCAGCCGACAAGACCCGGGACAGGGGCCTAACGAGCAGTACTTC. As protein: CASSRQDPGQGPNEQYF.

CDR3 residues: CASSLGYYSGRGETQYF. CDR3 DNA sequence: TGTGCCAGCAGCTTAGGATACTATAGCGGGAGAGGGGAGACCCAGTACTTC. The chain recombines TRBV13 with TRBJ2-5; TRBD2 agrees at 9 bases. V gave up 0 bases and J gave up 5 bases; unmatched junction bases: 10. Germline loops: CDR1 PRHDT, CDR2 FYEKMQ (reference sequence). This CDR3 has 17 residues.

This chain connects TRBV27 to TRBJ2-5; TRBD2 agrees at 14 bases. Losses at the gene ends were 5 bases for V and 5 bases for J; bases not matched to a gene: 7. Germline CDR1 and CDR2: MNHEY and SMNVEV (reference sequence). The CDR3 loop spans 16 amino acids. CDR3 loop: CASSRLAGGPGETQYF. Here the CDR3 DNA reads TGTGCCAGCAGTCGACTAGCGGGAGGGCCTGGGGAGACCCAGTACTTC.

Concerning this clone itself: A read error likely explains this, since a far larger clone differs by one base. This CDR3 fails to terminate in the conserved phenylalanine or tryptophan, so it likely reflects a read error. This chain links TRBV10-3 with TRBJ1-1; D ambiguous. V lost 0 bases, J lost 9 bases, and 8 bases lay in between. The CDR3 is made up of 12 amino acids. The germline V gene has CDR1 ENHRY and CDR2 SYGVKD. The CDR3 spells CAISESTNQAFS. The CDR3 bases are TGTGCCATCAGTGAGTCCACCAATCAAGCTTTCTCT.

V is TRBV10-3 and J is TRBJ2-7; D possibly uses TRBD1 or TRBD2 (5 bases each). V was trimmed by 4 bases and J by 0 bases, leaving 13 bases between them. The CDR3 consists of 15 residues. Germline CDR1 and CDR2: ENHRY and SYGVKD. The CDR3 coding sequence is TGTGCCATCAGTGGGAAAGCAGGGAGCTCCTACGAGCAGTACTTC. Residues: CAISGKAGSSYEQYF.